The subject of this entry is one TCR beta chain. The protocol was immunoSEQ multiplex PCR, while the TCRdb copy is restricted to in-frame clones and leaves out a portion. The sample carries about 170,000 clones, about 87% recorded once. This sample was taken from a study of blood T cell repertoires in COVID-19. The CDR3 is made up of 15 amino acids. The ends lost 3 bases at V and 3 bases at J; junction bases unmatched: 6. Looked up from germline, CDR1 is KGHDR and CDR2 is SFDVKD. Sequenced: peripheral blood. J is TRBJ1-1 and V is TRBV24-1; TRBD1 matches at 7 bases. The TCR originated in a man between 18 and 35 years old with active or convalescent COVID-19. The CDR3 DNA follows: TGTGCCACCAGTGATCCAAGACAGGGAGACACTGAAGCTTTCTTT. This codes for CATSDPRQGDTEAFF.